This entry describes one TCR beta chain. Its target is unknown. The sample is drawn from a study of T-cell reconstitution after alpha-beta-depleted transplantation in children. Study-wide findings and caveats: Expanded clones from the graft, numbering several hundred, reportedly supplied alpha-beta T cells about two months after transplant. The high TCRbeta diversity at day 60 in some patients came from surviving recipient T cells and thymic progenitors. One year post-transplant, T-cell counts and diversity were largely derived from T cells produced anew.

Unique molecular identifiers were incorporated during preparation of the TCRbeta library. TCRdb fed the PCR reads into MiXCR, producing one record per CDR3 protein. The repertoire holds more than 300,000 distinct CDR3 sequences, with 15% to 20% as singletons. This specimen was PBMCs, mostly from graft donor cells, taken 360 days after TCRalphabeta/CD19-depleted stem cell transplant. This TCR was recovered from a male patient aged 2 to 10 who had a stem cell transplant for acute lymphoblastic leukemia, so the T cells may come from the graft donor.

CDR3 DNA sequence: TGCGCCAGCAGTGAGATCGGGGGAGTCTCCCCCTACGAGCAGTACTTC. It yields the protein CASSEIGGVSPYEQYF. The rearrangement links TRBV10-1 to TRBJ2-7; a weak D match, TRBD2 (6 bases). The CDR3 contains 16 residues. Germline-derived CDR1 and CDR2 are WNHNN and SYGVQD (reference sequence). Trimming stripped 2 bases from V and 2 bases from J, with 16 bases between.